One and the same sample provided the 18 T cell receptor beta chains below, sequenced in a study of PD-L1 blockade in urothelial cancer. Clones were read by immunoSEQ multiplex PCR, and TCRdb kept only the in-frame ones, dropping some. The table lists tens of thousands of clones, 87% of them singletons, with approximately 6% in the top ten. Sequenced here: PBMCs, sampled around atezolizumab (anti-PD-L1) treatment. The receptors were sampled from a woman in her seventies with urothelial cancer.

A single count supports this clone. Here the CDR3 DNA reads TGTGCCAGTAGTATAGACGGGAGCCGTTACGAGCAGTACTTC. Protein sequence: CASSIDGSRYEQYF. This sequence joins TRBV19 and TRBJ2-7, with D perhaps matching TRBD2 (6 bases). The CDR3 sequence is 14 residues long. Trimming pared 0 bases from V and 4 bases from J, leaving 10 bases between. Germline V gene data show CDR1 as LNHDA and CDR2 as SQIVND (reference sequence).

CDR3 nucleotides: TGTGCCAGCAGCTTTCAGGTGGACACTGAAGCTTTCTTT. Its protein product is CASSFQVDTEAFF. This chain uses TRBV7-9 with TRBJ1-1; D remains ambiguous. V was trimmed by 3 bases and J by 3 bases, leaving 8 bases between them. The CDR3 contains 13 residues. Germline V lookup: CDR1 SEHNR, CDR2 FQNEAQ (reference sequence).

This chain's CDR3 is CSSDSNYEQYF. The CDR3 nucleotides read TGCAGTTCAGACAGTAACTACGAGCAGTACTTC. This sequence joins TRBV20-1 and TRBJ2-7; D is perhaps TRBD1 (5 bases). The germline V and J ends were trimmed by 8 bases and 3 bases, with 11 bases remaining between them. This CDR3 is built from 11 residues. Germline lookup yields CDR1 DFQATT and CDR2 SNEGSKA (reference sequence).

The genes are TRBV4-1 and TRBJ2-4; 7 bases fit TRBD2. After removal of 5 bases from V and 2 bases from J, the junction contained 15 bases not matched to a gene. This CDR3 contains 18 residues. In germline, CDR1 is MGHRA, CDR2 YSYEKL. The CDR3 DNA reads TGCGCCAGCAGCGAGACTGGAACGGGAGGACGAACCAAAAACATTCAGTACTTC. Its translation is CASSETGTGGRTKNIQYF.

The chain employs TRBV30 and TRBJ2-1; TRBD2 aligns across 14 bases. This CDR3 is 20 amino acids long. Germline V gives CDR1 GTSNPN, CDR2 SVGIG (reference sequence). The V segment lost 1 base and the J segment 1 base; nucleotides outside the gene matches: 12. CDR3 sequence reads: CAWSGGLAGAKFISYNEQFF. Written as DNA, the CDR3 is TGTGCCTGGAGTGGGGGACTAGCGGGGGCCAAATTCATTTCCTACAATGAGCAGTTCTTC.

This chain joins TRBV6-6 and TRBJ2-5; 8 bases agree with TRBD1. Germline CDR1 reads MNHNY; CDR2 reads SVGAGI (reference sequence). Unmatched junction bases numbered 10, after V lost 0 bases and J lost 10 bases. This CDR3 has 15 residues. CDR3 nucleotide sequence: TGTGCCAGCAGTTACTCGAGCGGACAGGGAAGGGTCCAGTACTTC. Translation: CASSYSSGQGRVQYF.

The chain has TRBV7-2 and TRBJ2-3, with D unclear. This CDR3 has 15 residues. The V and J ends lost 5 bases and 0 bases respectively, with 12 bases between them. CDR1 is SGHTA and CDR2 is FQGNSA in the germline V gene. The CDR3 DNA reads TGTGCCAGCAGCCCAGGCCGCCCTAGCACAGATACGCAGTATTTT. It is translated as CASSPGRPSTDTQYF.

J is TRBJ2-3 and V is TRBV7-8, with TRBD1 matching over 7 bases. Per germline, CDR1 SGHVS and CDR2 FQNEAQ. CDR3 length equals 18 residues. J gave up 3 bases and V 2 bases, and 14 bases lay outside the gene matches. CDR3 protein: CASSLSPRGLRWTDTQYF. The CDR3 region has the DNA TGTGCCAGCAGCTTAAGTCCGAGGGGGCTGAGGTGGACAGATACGCAGTATTTT.

The CDR3 protein is CASSLEPRNTIYF. For the CDR3, the DNA is TGTGCCAGCAGCTTAGAGCCCCGAAACACCATATATTTT. The V and J genes are TRBV7-9 and TRBJ1-3; D unresolved. The CDR3 totals 13 residues. The germline V gene has CDR1 SEHNR and CDR2 FQNEAQ (reference sequence). V was pared by 1 base and J by 5 bases, with 6 bases between.

The J gene is TRBJ2-1, the V gene TRBV7-8; 9 nucleotides agree with TRBD1. Per the germline V gene, CDR1 is SGHVS and CDR2 is FQNEAQ. Germline trimming cut 4 bases from V and 1 base from J; bases unmatched to any gene: 2. The CDR3 has 15 amino acids. The CDR3 sequence: CASSSTGGSYNEQFF. CDR3 DNA: TGTGCCAGCAGCTCGACAGGGGGATCCTACAATGAGCAGTTCTTC.

The chain uses TRBV19 and TRBJ2-7, with D possibly being TRBD2 (6 bases). The CDR3 consists of 13 residues. V lost 8 bases, J lost 7 bases, and 18 bases lay in between. Germline-derived CDR1 and CDR2 are LNHDA and SQIVND (reference sequence). The CDR3 loop reads CASSRDFQTEQYF. The DNA for the CDR3 is TGTGCCAGTTCGAGGGACTTTCAAACTGAGCAGTACTTC.

V and J are TRBV12-5 and TRBJ2-5; 7 bases match TRBD2. CDR1 is LGHNT and CDR2 is FRNRAP in the germline V gene. J lost 5 bases, V lost 1 base, and 4 bases had no gene match. There are 14 residues in the CDR3. The CDR3 region is CASGLAGAGETQYF. The CDR3 nucleotides read TGTGCTAGTGGTTTGGCGGGAGCGGGGGAGACCCAGTACTTC.

The J gene is TRBJ1-1, the V gene TRBV30; D unresolved. Germline loops: CDR1 GTSNPN, CDR2 SVGIG (reference sequence). V gave up 2 bases and J gave up 0 bases, with 7 bases separating them. This CDR3 is built from 13 residues. CDR3 region: CAWSRALNTEAFF. CDR3 coding DNA: TGTGCCTGGAGTCGCGCCTTGAACACTGAAGCTTTCTTT.

The chain has TRBV6-5 and TRBJ2-5; TRBD1 matches at 9 bases. The CDR3 spans 14 residues. Trimming at V came to 2 bases and at J to 5 bases, leaving 3 bases not matched to a gene. Germline V CDR1 and CDR2: MNHEY, SVGAGI. CDR3 amino acids: CASSYGTGSETQYF. CDR3 DNA: TGTGCCAGCAGTTACGGGACAGGGTCGGAGACCCAGTACTTC.

The chain employs TRBV9 and TRBJ1-4, with TRBD1 as a possible D gene (6 bases). This CDR3 comprises 15 residues. Trimming removed 4 bases at V and 2 bases at J, with 12 bases between. Germline V gives CDR1 SGDLS, CDR2 YYNGEE. CDR3 region: CASSIRGTTNEKLFF. The CDR3 region has the DNA TGTGCCAGCAGCATCAGGGGTACGACTAATGAAAAACTGTTTTTT.

V usage is TRBV30 and J usage is TRBJ1-1, with TRBD1 as a possible D gene (6 bases). Germline V CDR1 and CDR2: GTSNPN, SVGIG (reference sequence). The V and J ends lost 3 bases and 6 bases respectively, with 14 bases between them. This CDR3 comprises 13 residues. Here the CDR3 DNA reads TGTGCCTGGAGCGCTGGACAGCTAGCTGAAGCTTTCTTT. Encoded protein: CAWSAGQLAEAFF.

This clone was counted a few times. Distinct nucleotide sequences in the sample also encode this CDR3. J is TRBJ2-6 and V is TRBV29-1; D is unclear. The length of the CDR3 is 13 residues. Between the trimmed V and J ends, which lost 6 bases and 2 bases, there was a span of 8 bases. Germline V gene sequence: CDR1 SQVTM, CDR2 ANQGSEA. The CDR3 loop is CSVLTAGANVLTF. As DNA, the CDR3 is TGCAGCGTGCTAACGGCTGGGGCCAACGTCCTGACTTTC.

This chain connects TRBV5-1 to TRBJ2-1, with D possibly TRBD2 on 5 matching bases. Trimming took off 4 bases at V and 4 bases at J, with 15 bases between the two ends. The CDR3 is made up of 15 amino acids. Germline CDR1 reads SGHRS; CDR2 reads YFSETQ. CDR3 protein: CASSVQRVTYNEQFF. The CDR3, as DNA: TGCGCCAGCAGCGTACAGAGGGTAACGTACAATGAGCAGTTCTTC.